This entry concerns a single T cell receptor (beta chain). The antigen remains unidentified. This sample was taken from a study of T cell responses to AZD1222 COVID-19 vaccine. CDR1 is SGHTS, CDR2 YDEGEE, per germline. V was shortened by 2 bases and J by 0 bases, with 8 bases between the two germline ends. The CDR3 runs to 14 residues. The study's findings and limits: Repertoires were obtained only post-peak T cell response. At baseline, just 6 or 7 AZD1222 recipients tested seropositive.

Data came from immunoSEQ multiplex PCR; TCRdb stores just in-frame clones and leaves some out. The sample shows about 140,000 clones, around nine tenths of them seen only once. The sequence derives from an adult in good health. The rearrangement joins TRBV5-8 to TRBJ1-2; D gene unclear. The source material was peripheral blood, sampled on day 0 of AZD1222 vaccination. CDR3 protein: CASSFPGANYGYTF. CDR3 in DNA: TGTGCCAGCAGCTTCCCGGGAGCTAACTATGGCTACACCTTC.